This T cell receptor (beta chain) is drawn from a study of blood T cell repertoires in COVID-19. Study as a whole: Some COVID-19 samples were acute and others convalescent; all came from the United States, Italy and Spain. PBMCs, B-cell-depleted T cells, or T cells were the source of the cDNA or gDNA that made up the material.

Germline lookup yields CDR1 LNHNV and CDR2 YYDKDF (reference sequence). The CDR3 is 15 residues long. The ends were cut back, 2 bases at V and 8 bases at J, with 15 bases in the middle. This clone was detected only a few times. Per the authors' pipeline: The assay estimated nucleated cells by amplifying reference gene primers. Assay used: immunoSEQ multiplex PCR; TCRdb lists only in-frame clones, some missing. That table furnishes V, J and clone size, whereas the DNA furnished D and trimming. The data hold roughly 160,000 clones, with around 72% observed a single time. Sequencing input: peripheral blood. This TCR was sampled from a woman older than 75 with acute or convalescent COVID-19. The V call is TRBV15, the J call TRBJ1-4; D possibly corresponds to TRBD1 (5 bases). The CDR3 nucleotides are TGTGCCACCAGCAGATATTCCCCCGGGGGGGAAAAACTGTTTTTT. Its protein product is CATSRYSPGGEKLFF.